Following are 28 T cell receptor beta chains from one sample sequenced in a study of multiple sclerosis patients with progressive multifocal leukoencephalopathy. The sample's time point: time of PML onset. Assay used: immunoSEQ multiplex PCR; TCRdb lists only in-frame clones, some missing. Counted here are approximately 35,000 clones, less than 90% occurring once; the ten biggest clones make up 3% to 3.5%. Sequenced here: PBMCs, sampled from a patient treated with natalizumab. The receptor set was obtained from a human donor with progressive multifocal leukoencephalopathy.

The chain recombines TRBV7-9 with TRBJ1-1; D ambiguous. The CDR3 is 12 amino acids. CDR1 and CDR2 from the germline V gene are SEHNR and FQNEAQ (reference sequence). V was shortened by 3 bases and J by 9 bases, with 11 bases between the two germline ends. This chain's CDR3 is CASSFVQIQAFF. Written as DNA, the CDR3 is TGTGCCAGCAGCTTCGTACAGATACAAGCTTTCTTT.

The rearrangement uses TRBV19 and TRBJ2-7; D remains ambiguous. V was shortened by 3 bases and J by 2 bases, with 14 bases between the two germline ends. Per the germline V gene, CDR1 is LNHDA and CDR2 is SQIVND (reference sequence). The CDR3 totals 15 residues. The CDR3 region is CASSILYPGTYEQYF. CDR3 nucleotide sequence: TGTGCCAGTAGTATCTTGTACCCGGGCACCTACGAGCAGTACTTC. The full variable domain, rest sourced from reference TRBV19 and TRBJ2-7, is DGGITQSPKYLFRKEGQNVTLSCEQNLNHDAMYWYRQDPGQGLRLIYYSQIVNDFQKGDIAEGYSVSREKKESFPLTVTSAQKNPTAFYLCASSILYPGTYEQYFGPGTRLTVT.

The V and J genes are TRBV5-1 and TRBJ1-1, with D hard to call. Between the trimmed V and J ends, which lost 2 bases and 2 bases, there was a span of 10 bases. CDR1 and CDR2 from the germline V gene are SGHRS and YFSETQ. This CDR3 region has 14 residues. CDR3 loop: CASSLLQVNTEAFF. DNA for the CDR3: TGCGCCAGCAGCTTATTACAAGTAAACACTGAAGCTTTCTTT.

There are a few counts of this clone. The chain carries TRBV18 and TRBJ2-1; D possibly uses TRBD1 or TRBD2 (6 bases each). CDR3 length: 13 amino acids. CDR1 is KGHSH, CDR2 LQKENI, per germline. V was shortened by 3 bases and J by 9 bases, with 12 bases between the two germline ends. The CDR3 DNA reads as TGTGCCAGCTCACCCTCGGGGGCAGGTGAGCAGTTCTTC. It is translated as CASSPSGAGEQFF.

The V call is TRBV2, the J call TRBJ2-1; no reliable D call. This CDR3 spans 13 amino acids. Trimming cost V 7 bases and J 1 base, with 8 bases left between them. Germline V gene data show CDR1 as SNHLY and CDR2 as FYNNEI. The CDR3 nucleotides are TGTGCCAGCATTTGGGGTTCCTACAATGAGCAGTTCTTC. Its protein product is CASIWGSYNEQFF.

This sequence joins TRBV5-4 and TRBJ1-1; unclear D gene. With 4 bases removed from V and 7 bases from J, the gap between germline ends came to 14 bases. CDR1 and CDR2 from the germline V gene are SGHNT and YYREEE (reference sequence). CDR3 length equals 13 residues. The CDR3 reads CASSPPGRLEAFF. The CDR3 nucleotides read TGTGCCAGCAGCCCACCCGGACGGCTTGAAGCTTTCTTT.

The chain employs TRBV5-8 and TRBJ2-2; D may be TRBD2 (6 bases). CDR1 and CDR2 (germline): SGHTS, YDEGEE. Trimming removed 1 base from V and 6 bases from J, with 7 bases in between. The CDR3 has 13 residues. The CDR3: CASSLTSPGELFF. The CDR3 bases are TGTGCCAGCAGCTTGACTAGCCCCGGGGAGCTGTTTTTT.

The chain combines TRBV19 with TRBJ2-7; the D call may be TRBD1 or TRBD2 (5 bases each). The CDR3 covers 14 residues. Trimming left V 5 bases short and J 2 bases short, with 13 bases between. Germline CDR1 is LNHDA and CDR2 is SQIVND (reference sequence). The CDR3 bases are TGTGCCAGTAGTTCTGGGACGGTCCCCTACGAGCAGTACTTC. Translated, it gives CASSSGTVPYEQYF. Complete variable domain (other parts from reference TRBV19 and TRBJ2-7): DGGITQSPKYLFRKEGQNVTLSCEQNLNHDAMYWYRQDPGQGLRLIYYSQIVNDFQKGDIAEGYSVSREKKESFPLTVTSAQKNPTAFYLCASSSGTVPYEQYFGPGTRLTVT.

The chain links TRBV25-1 to TRBJ2-1; perhaps TRBD2 as D (7 bases). CDR1 and CDR2 from the germline V gene are MGHDK and SYGVNS. V was pared by 3 bases and J by 7 bases, with 19 bases between. There are 16 residues in the CDR3. CDR3 nucleotides: TGTGCCAGCAGTGATCCCCTCGGGGGGCCCTCAAATGAGCAGTTCTTC. Its translation: CASSDPLGGPSNEQFF.

The rearrangement links TRBV18 to TRBJ1-4; the D gene is possibly TRBD1 (6 bases). The CDR3 sequence is 14 residues long. Between the trimmed V and J ends, which lost 1 base and 7 bases, there was a span of 10 bases. CDR1 is KGHSH and CDR2 is LQKENI in the germline V gene. The CDR3 coding sequence is TGTGCCAGCTCACCACAGCCAGGGGTTGAAAAACTGTTTTTT. Translating gives CASSPQPGVEKLFF. Drawing the rest from reference TRBV18 and TRBJ1-4, the complete variable domain is NAGVMQNPRHLVRRRGQEARLRCSPMKGHSHVYWYRQLPEEGLKFMVYLQKENIIDESGMPKERFSAEFPKEGPSILRIQQVVRGDSAAYFCASSPQPGVEKLFFGSGTQLSVL.

The gene calls are TRBV27 and TRBJ2-3, with D maybe TRBD2 (6 bases). CDR1 and CDR2 from the germline V gene are MNHEY and SMNVEV (reference sequence). CDR3 length: 15 residues. V was trimmed by 0 bases and J by 2 bases, leaving 9 bases between them. The CDR3 loop is CASSLSSGPTDTQYF. DNA of the CDR3: TGTGCCAGCAGTTTATCTAGCGGCCCCACAGATACGCAGTATTTT.

This chain joins TRBV30 and TRBJ1-5, with D perhaps TRBD1 (6 bases). The germline gives CDR1 GTSNPN, CDR2 SVGIG (reference sequence). Trimming cost V 6 bases and J 3 bases, with 18 bases left between them. The CDR3 covers 15 residues. This chain's CDR3 is CACNSGGGINQPQHF. As DNA, the CDR3 is TGTGCCTGCAACTCGGGAGGGGGGATCAATCAGCCCCAGCATTTT.

This sequence joins TRBV5-5 and TRBJ2-1; the D gene is possibly TRBD1 (5 bases). The CDR3 loop spans 14 amino acids. Trimming removed 0 bases at V and 7 bases at J, with 11 bases between. CDR1 is SGHKS and CDR2 is YYEKEE in the germline V gene (reference sequence). The CDR3 nucleotides read TGTGCCAGCAGCTTGGTTGTCAGGGTGAATGAGCAGTTCTTC. It codes for CASSLVVRVNEQFF.

The gene calls are TRBV12-5 and TRBJ2-7, with a tentative D call TRBD2 (5 bases). CDR1 is LGHNT, CDR2 FRNRAP, per germline. This CDR3 has 11 amino acids. The V and J ends lost 3 bases and 7 bases respectively, with 7 bases between them. Here the CDR3 DNA reads TGTGCTAGTGGTTTAGCGGATGAGCAGTACTTC. Translation: CASGLADEQYF. Full variable domain (missing parts from reference TRBV12-5 and TRBJ2-7): DARVTQTPRHKVTEMGQEVTMRCQPILGHNTVFWYRQTMMQGLELLAYFRNRAPLDDSGMPKDRFSAEMPDATLATLKIQPSEPRDSAVYFCASGLADEQYFGPGTRLTVT.

In this sample, this clone turned up a few times. This chain uses TRBV5-1 with TRBJ1-1; D is undetermined. V dropped 2 bases and J dropped 3 bases, with 20 bases sitting between them. Looked up from germline, CDR1 is SGHRS and CDR2 is YFSETQ. CDR3 size: 17 residues. The DNA for the CDR3 is TGCGCCAGCAGCTTCTCCCCTCTAGGGCTCTCAGACACTGAAGCTTTCTTT. Amino acids: CASSFSPLGLSDTEAFF.

The chain has TRBV25-1 and TRBJ1-5, with 8 bases fitting TRBD1. The CDR3 spans 16 residues. V lost 4 bases to trimming and J lost 0 bases; unmatched junction nucleotides: 5. Per the germline V gene, CDR1 is MGHDK and CDR2 is SYGVNS. The CDR3 region has the DNA TGTGCCAGCAGTGTGGACAGGGAGCTTAGCAATCAGCCCCAGCATTTT. It translates to CASSVDRELSNQPQHF.

The rearrangement joins TRBV5-6 to TRBJ1-1, with D hard to call. This CDR3 has 15 residues. The germline V gene has CDR1 SGHDT and CDR2 YYEEEE. Trimming shortened V by 0 bases and J by 4 bases, and 13 bases separated the two germline ends. For the CDR3, the DNA is TGTGCCAGCAGCTTGGGACTCCGGGAGCTCACTGAAGCTTTCTTT. Protein product: CASSLGLRELTEAFF.

This chain connects TRBV5-1 to TRBJ1-4; 9 bases map to TRBD1. V gave up 5 bases and J gave up 6 bases; unmatched junction bases: 5. Germline CDR1 reads SGHRS; CDR2 reads YFSETQ. CDR3 length equals 14 residues. The CDR3 spells CASSPDRGYEKLFF. For the CDR3, the DNA is TGCGCCAGCAGTCCGGACAGGGGATATGAAAAACTGTTTTTT.

This chain links TRBV4-1 with TRBJ2-7; TRBD2 aligns across 7 bases. Trimming removed 4 bases from V and 2 bases from J; junction bases left unmatched: 17. The germline V gene encodes CDR1 MGHRA and CDR2 YSYEKL. CDR3 length: 18 residues. This CDR3 is CASSPTPIGGERAYEQYF. As DNA, the CDR3 is TGCGCCAGCAGCCCCACACCCATTGGGGGGGAGCGCGCCTACGAGCAGTACTTC.

The rearrangement uses TRBV27 and TRBJ2-5, with D perhaps TRBD1 (6 bases). Per the germline V gene, CDR1 is MNHEY and CDR2 is SMNVEV (reference sequence). The CDR3 contains 11 residues. Trimming took 7 bases from V and 7 from J, leaving 10 bases between them. CDR3 sequence reads: CASIQGGTQYF. Written as DNA, the CDR3 is TGTGCCAGCATCCAAGGGGGGACCCAGTACTTC.

The V gene is TRBV9, the J gene TRBJ1-4; possibly TRBD1 for D (6 bases). Germline loops: CDR1 SGDLS, CDR2 YYNGEE. Between the trimmed V and J ends, which lost 3 bases and 3 bases, there was a span of 15 bases. The CDR3 covers 16 residues. CDR3 in amino acids: CASSAYTGFANEKLFF. Here the CDR3 DNA reads TGTGCCAGCAGCGCCTACACAGGGTTTGCTAATGAAAAACTGTTTTTT.

This chain links TRBV4-1 with TRBJ1-2; 7 bases align to TRBD1. Germline-derived CDR1 and CDR2 are MGHRA and YSYEKL. The CDR3 is made up of 17 amino acids. Trimming removed 3 bases from V and 0 bases from J; junction bases left unmatched: 10. This chain's CDR3 is CASSQARSGTANYGYTF. CDR3 coding DNA: TGCGCCAGCAGCCAGGCTCGATCCGGGACAGCTAACTATGGCTACACCTTC.

The chain combines TRBV27 with TRBJ1-5, with D unresolved. CDR3 size: 15 residues. V shed 3 bases and J shed 4 bases, with 13 bases lying between them. Germline values: CDR1 MNHEY, CDR2 SMNVEV (reference sequence). The CDR3 loop reads CASSFRGTTNQPQHF. The CDR3 DNA follows: TGTGCCAGCAGTTTCCGGGGAACCACAAATCAGCCCCAGCATTTT.

The chain is built from TRBV4-2 and TRBJ2-3, with 11 bases lining up with TRBD2. CDR3 size: 17 residues. Trimming removed 1 base from V and 1 base from J; junction bases left unmatched: 4. Germline CDR1 LGHNA, CDR2 YNFKEQ. Here the CDR3 DNA reads TGTGCCAGCAGCCAAGTGATGGGACTAGCGGGCACAGATACGCAGTATTTT. It translates to CASSQVMGLAGTDTQYF.

The genes are TRBV2 and TRBJ2-7, with 10 positions matching TRBD1. The CDR3 has 13 amino acids. The J segment lost 6 bases and the V segment lost 5 bases, leaving 4 bases of the junction unmatched. The germline V gene encodes CDR1 SNHLY and CDR2 FYNNEI. The chain's CDR3 is CASSRDRGGEQYF. The CDR3 DNA is TGTGCCAGCAGTCGGGACAGGGGAGGCGAGCAGTACTTC.

J is TRBJ2-2 and V is TRBV2; no clear D. Trimming removed 9 bases at V and 7 bases at J, with 18 bases between. Germline V gene sequence: CDR1 SNHLY, CDR2 FYNNEI. The CDR3 extends over 14 amino acids. The CDR3 sequence is CASRYATADGELFF. CDR3 coding DNA: TGTGCCAGTAGGTACGCTACGGCGGACGGGGAGCTGTTTTTT.

V and J are TRBV28 and TRBJ2-7; D gene uncertain. V was clipped by 5 bases and J by 2 bases, with 10 bases between them. CDR1 and CDR2 from the germline V gene are MDHEN and SYDVKM. The CDR3 consists of 13 residues. The DNA of the CDR3 is TGTGCCAGCAGTACACGGAATACCTACGAGCAGTACTTC. This encodes CASSTRNTYEQYF.

V is TRBV4-3 and J is TRBJ2-2; no definite D call. This CDR3 region has 11 residues. The germline V gene encodes CDR1 LGHNA and CDR2 YSLEER. Trimming removed 4 bases at V and 6 bases at J, with 3 bases between. The CDR3 nucleotides read TGCGCCAGCAGCCGGCCCGGGGAGCTGTTTTTT. Translation gives CASSRPGELFF.